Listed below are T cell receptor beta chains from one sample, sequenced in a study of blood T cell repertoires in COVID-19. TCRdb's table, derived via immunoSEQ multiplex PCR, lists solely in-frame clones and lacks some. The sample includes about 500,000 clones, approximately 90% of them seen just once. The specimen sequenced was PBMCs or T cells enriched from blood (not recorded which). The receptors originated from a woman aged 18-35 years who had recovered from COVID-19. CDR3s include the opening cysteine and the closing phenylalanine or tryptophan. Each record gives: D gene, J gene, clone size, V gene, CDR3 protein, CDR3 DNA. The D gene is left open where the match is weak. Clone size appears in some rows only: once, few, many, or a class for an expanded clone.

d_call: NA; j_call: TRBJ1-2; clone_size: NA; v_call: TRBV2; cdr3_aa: CASTPTSTNYGYTF; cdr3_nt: TGTGCCAGCACTCCGACATCCACTAACTATGGCTACACCTTC
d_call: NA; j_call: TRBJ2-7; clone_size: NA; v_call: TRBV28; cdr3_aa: CASTSTGRPYEQYF; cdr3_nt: TGTGCCAGTACTTCTACAGGGCGTCCCTACGAGCAGTACTTC
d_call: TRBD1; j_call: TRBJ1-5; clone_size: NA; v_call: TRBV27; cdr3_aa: CASSLTGVGQPQHF; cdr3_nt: TGTGCCAGCAGTTTGACAGGGGTAGGCCAGCCCCAGCATTTT
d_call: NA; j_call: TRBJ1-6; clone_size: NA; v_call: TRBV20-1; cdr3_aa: CSAPGQPPLHF; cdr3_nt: TGCAGTGCTCCTGGACAGCCACCCCTCCACTTT
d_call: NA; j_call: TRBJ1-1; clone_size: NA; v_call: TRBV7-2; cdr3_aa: CASSFSGFTEAFF; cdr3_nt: TGTGCCAGCAGCTTCTCAGGGTTCACTGAAGCTTTCTTT
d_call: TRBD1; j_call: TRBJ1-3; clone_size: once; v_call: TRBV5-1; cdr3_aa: CASSFTFGTDSGNTIYF; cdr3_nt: TGCGCCAGCAGCTTTACTTTCGGGACAGATTCTGGAAACACCATATATTTT
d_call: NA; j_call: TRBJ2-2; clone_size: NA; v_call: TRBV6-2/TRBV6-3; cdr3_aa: CASSYGLRANTGELFF; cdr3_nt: TGTGCCAGCAGTTACGGCCTGAGGGCTAACACCGGGGAGCTGTTTTTT
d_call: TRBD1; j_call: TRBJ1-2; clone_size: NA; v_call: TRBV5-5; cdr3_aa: CASSLVPGQGARGYTF; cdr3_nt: TGTGCCAGCAGCTTAGTCCCGGGACAGGGGGCGAGGGGCTACACCTTC
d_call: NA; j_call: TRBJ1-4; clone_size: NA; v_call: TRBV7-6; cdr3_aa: CASSQRGRADEKLFF; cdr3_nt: TGTGCCAGCAGCCAAAGGGGGAGGGCTGATGAAAAACTGTTTTTT
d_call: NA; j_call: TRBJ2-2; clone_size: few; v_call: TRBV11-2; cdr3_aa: CASSFSDSTGELFF; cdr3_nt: TGTGCCAGCAGCTTTTCCGATAGCACCGGGGAGCTGTTTTTT
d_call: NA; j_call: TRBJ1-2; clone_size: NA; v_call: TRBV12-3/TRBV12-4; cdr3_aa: CASSSRVAGYTF; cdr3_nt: TGTGCCAGCAGTTCCCGGGTGGCGGGCTACACCTTC
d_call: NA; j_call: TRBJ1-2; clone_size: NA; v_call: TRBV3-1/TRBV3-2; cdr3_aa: CASSNNRALEGYTF; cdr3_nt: TGTGCCAGCAGCAACAACAGGGCCTTGGAGGGCTACACCTTC
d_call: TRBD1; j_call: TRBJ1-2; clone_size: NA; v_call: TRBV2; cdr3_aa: CASSYGQGGYGYTF; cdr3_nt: TGTGCCAGCAGTTACGGACAGGGGGGCTATGGCTACACCTTC